This T cell receptor beta chain was observed in a study of cytomegalovirus exposure and HLA in healthy donors. Worth noting for this clone: Its antigen is not known.

The study's findings and limits: Researchers reported in a later analysis that a missense DCLRE1C variant was tied to TCR beta V- and J-gene trimming. Most TCR beta V segments were productive about 87% or about 30% of the time in an earlier analysis. Donors were assumed by presence/absence analyses to have roughly uniform sequencing depth.

This CDR3 has 16 amino acids. From germline, CDR1 is SGHAT and CDR2 FQNNGV. Trimming stripped 0 bases from V and 3 bases from J, with 12 bases between. Researchers ran the PCR with 60 Vbeta and 13 Jbeta primers. Generated by immunoSEQ multiplex PCR, the TCRdb table keeps only in-frame clones and is missing some. The sample contains 150,000 to 200,000 clones, 70% to 90% of which appear only once. The receptor's source is a young man in good health and CMV-seropositive. The sample comprised PBMCs. V and J are TRBV11-2 and TRBJ2-1; D is undetermined. CDR3 protein: CASSLELTPNYNEQFF. DNA for the CDR3: TGTGCCAGCAGCTTAGAGTTAACTCCAAACTACAATGAGCAGTTCTTC.